This T cell receptor (beta chain) was profiled in a study of T cell responses to AZD1222 COVID-19 vaccine. Overall study: Second doses that came at about 4 or about 12 weeks were put together. Study-level results: The study reported that nearly half of spike-specific TCRs target unmutated variant regions. Clonal diversity was possibly underestimated; the donors were predominantly white British and more often female. Spike-spanning, vaccine-associated CD4 TCRs were dominant at 160-218 and 743-854.

With 4 bases clipped from V and 4 bases from J, the junction kept 4 bases outside the gene matches. This CDR3 region has 13 residues. Germline loops: CDR1 SGHRS, CDR2 YFSETQ. The method was immunoSEQ multiplex PCR; TCRdb's version includes in-frame clones alone and lacks a portion of them. The sample has about 100,000 clones, 88% seen once. With respect to this clone: What it binds is not known.

The source of this sequence is an adult in good health. Sample: peripheral blood, taken on day 0 of AZD1222 vaccination. The chain combines TRBV5-1 with TRBJ1-2; 7 bases are shared with TRBD1. CDR3 DNA sequence: TGCGCCAGCAGCGGGGGGGACAGCTATGGCTACACCTTC. It codes for CASSGGDSYGYTF.